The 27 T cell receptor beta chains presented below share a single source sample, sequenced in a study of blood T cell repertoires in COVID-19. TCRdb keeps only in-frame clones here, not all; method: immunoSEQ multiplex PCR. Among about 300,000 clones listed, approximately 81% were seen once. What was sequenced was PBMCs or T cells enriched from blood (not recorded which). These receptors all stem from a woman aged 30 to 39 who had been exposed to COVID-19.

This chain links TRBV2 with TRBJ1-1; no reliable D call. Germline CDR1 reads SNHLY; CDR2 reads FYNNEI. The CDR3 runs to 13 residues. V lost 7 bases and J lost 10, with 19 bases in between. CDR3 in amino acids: CASTQNFRIPAFF. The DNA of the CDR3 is TGTGCCAGCACACAGAACTTCCGAATCCCAGCTTTCTTT.

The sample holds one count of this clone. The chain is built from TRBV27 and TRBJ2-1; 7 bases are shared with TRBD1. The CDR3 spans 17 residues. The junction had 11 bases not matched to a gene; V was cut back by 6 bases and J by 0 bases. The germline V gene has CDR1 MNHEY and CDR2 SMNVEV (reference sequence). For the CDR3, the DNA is TGTGCCAGCAGACCCGGGACAGTGATTGACTCCTACAATGAGCAGTTCTTC. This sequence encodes CASRPGTVIDSYNEQFF.

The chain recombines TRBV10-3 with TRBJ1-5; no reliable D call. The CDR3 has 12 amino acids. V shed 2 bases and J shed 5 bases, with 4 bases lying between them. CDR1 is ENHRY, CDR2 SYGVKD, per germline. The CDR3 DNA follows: TGTGCCATCAGTGAGGTCGATCAGCCCCAGCATTTT. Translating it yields CAISEVDQPQHF.

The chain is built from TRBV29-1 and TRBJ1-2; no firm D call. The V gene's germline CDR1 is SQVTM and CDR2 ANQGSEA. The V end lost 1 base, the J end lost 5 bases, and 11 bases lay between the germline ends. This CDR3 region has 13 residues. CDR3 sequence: CSVEGAGRYGYTF. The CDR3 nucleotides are TGCAGCGTTGAAGGGGCCGGAAGATATGGCTACACCTTC.

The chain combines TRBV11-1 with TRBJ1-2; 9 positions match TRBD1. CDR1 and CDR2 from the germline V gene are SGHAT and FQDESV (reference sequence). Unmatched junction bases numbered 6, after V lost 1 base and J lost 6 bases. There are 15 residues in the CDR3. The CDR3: CASSLGTGTGHGYTF. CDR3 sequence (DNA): TGTGCCAGCAGCTTAGGAACCGGGACAGGGCATGGCTACACCTTC.

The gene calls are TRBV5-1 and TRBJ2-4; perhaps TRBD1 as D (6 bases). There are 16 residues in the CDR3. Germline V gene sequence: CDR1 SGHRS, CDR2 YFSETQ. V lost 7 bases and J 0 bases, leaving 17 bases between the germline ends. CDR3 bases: TGCGCCAGCGGGGGCCAATTGACCCTAGCCAAAAACATTCAGTACTTC. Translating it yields CASGGQLTLAKNIQYF.

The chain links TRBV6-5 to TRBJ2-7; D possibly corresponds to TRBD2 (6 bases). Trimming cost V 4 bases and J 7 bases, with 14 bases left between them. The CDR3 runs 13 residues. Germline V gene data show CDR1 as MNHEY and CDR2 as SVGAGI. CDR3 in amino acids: CASSWDSEGEQYF. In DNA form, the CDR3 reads TGTGCCAGCAGTTGGGACTCCGAGGGGGAGCAGTACTTC.

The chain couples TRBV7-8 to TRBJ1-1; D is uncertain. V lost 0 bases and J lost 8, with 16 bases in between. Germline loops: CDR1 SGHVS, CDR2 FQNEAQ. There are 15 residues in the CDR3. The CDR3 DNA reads TGTGCCAGCAGCTTAGCCCGACCCGGGAACGGAGAAGCTTTCTTT. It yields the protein CASSLARPGNGEAFF.

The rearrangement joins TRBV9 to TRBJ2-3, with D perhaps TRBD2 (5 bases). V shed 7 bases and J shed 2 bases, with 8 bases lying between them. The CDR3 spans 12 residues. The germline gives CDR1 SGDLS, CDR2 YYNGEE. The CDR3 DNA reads TGTGCCAGCGGAGGCCACACAGATACGCAGTATTTT. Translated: CASGGHTDTQYF.

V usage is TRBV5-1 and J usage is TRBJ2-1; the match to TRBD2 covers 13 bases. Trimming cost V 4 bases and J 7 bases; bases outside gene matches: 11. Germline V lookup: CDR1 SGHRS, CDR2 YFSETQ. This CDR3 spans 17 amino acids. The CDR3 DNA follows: TGCGCCAGCAGCCTTCAACCCGGGACTAGCGGGATAAATGAGCAGTTCTTC. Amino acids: CASSLQPGTSGINEQFF. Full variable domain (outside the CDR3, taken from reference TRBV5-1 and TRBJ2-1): KAGVTQTPRYLIKTRGQQVTLSCSPISGHRSVSWYQQTPGQGLQFLFEYFSETQRNKGNFPGRFSGRQFSNSRSEMNVSTLELGDSALYLCASSLQPGTSGINEQFFGPGTRLTVL.

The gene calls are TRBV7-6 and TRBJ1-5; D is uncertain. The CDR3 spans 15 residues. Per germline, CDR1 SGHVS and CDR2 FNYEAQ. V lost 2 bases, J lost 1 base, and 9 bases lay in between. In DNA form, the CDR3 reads TGTGCCAGCAGCTTACTGGGAGGGAGCAATCAGCCCCAGCATTTT. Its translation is CASSLLGGSNQPQHF.

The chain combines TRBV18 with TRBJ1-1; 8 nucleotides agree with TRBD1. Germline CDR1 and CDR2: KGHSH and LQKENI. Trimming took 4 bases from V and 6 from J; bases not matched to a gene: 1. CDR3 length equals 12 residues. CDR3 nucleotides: TGTGCCAGCTCACAGGACAGGGCTGAAGCTTTCTTT. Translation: CASSQDRAEAFF.

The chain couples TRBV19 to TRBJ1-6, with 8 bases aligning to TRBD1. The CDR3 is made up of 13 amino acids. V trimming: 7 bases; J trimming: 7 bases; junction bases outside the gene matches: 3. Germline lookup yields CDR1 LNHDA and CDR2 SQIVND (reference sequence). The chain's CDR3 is CASNRGSNSPLHF. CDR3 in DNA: TGTGCCAGTAACAGGGGGAGCAATTCACCCCTCCACTTT. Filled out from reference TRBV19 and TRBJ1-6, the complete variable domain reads DGGITQSPKYLFRKEGQNVTLSCEQNLNHDAMYWYRQDPGQGLRLIYYSQIVNDFQKGDIAEGYSVSREKKESFPLTVTSAQKNPTAFYLCASNRGSNSPLHFGNGTRLTVT.

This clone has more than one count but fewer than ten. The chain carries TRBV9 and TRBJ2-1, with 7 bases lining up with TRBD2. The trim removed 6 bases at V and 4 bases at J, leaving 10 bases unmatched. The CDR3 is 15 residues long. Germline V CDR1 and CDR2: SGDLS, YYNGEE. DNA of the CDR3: TGTGCCAGCACCACTGATACGGGGGGTTACAATGAGCAGTTCTTC. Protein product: CASTTDTGGYNEQFF.

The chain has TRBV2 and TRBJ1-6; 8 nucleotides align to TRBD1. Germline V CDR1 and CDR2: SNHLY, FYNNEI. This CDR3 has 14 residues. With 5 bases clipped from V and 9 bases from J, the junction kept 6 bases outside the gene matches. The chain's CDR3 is CASSLDRGSSPLHF. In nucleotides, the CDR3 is TGTGCCAGCAGTCTAGACAGGGGAAGTTCACCCCTCCACTTT.

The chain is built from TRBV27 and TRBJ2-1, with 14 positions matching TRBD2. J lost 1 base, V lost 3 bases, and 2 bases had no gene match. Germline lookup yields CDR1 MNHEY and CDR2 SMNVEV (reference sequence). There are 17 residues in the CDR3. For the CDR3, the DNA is TGTGCCAGCAGTTTGGGACTAGCGGGGGTTTCCTACAATGAGCAGTTCTTC. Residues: CASSLGLAGVSYNEQFF.

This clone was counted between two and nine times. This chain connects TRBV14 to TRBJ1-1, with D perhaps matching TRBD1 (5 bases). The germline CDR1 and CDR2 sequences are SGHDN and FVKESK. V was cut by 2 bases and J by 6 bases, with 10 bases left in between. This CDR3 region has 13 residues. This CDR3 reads CASSQYGHSEAFF. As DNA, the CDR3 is TGTGCCAGCAGCCAATATGGACATTCTGAAGCTTTCTTT.

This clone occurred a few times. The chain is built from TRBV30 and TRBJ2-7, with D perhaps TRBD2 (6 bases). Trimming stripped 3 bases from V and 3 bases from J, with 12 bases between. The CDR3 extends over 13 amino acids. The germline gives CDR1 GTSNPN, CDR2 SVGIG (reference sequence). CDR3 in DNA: TGTGCCTGGAGGATGGAGGGCGGCTACGAGCAGTACTTC. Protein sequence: CAWRMEGGYEQYF.

The CDR3 loop is CAIKQGLSTEAFF. CDR3 sequence (DNA): TGTGCCATCAAACAGGGGTTATCGACTGAAGCTTTCTTT. The chain carries TRBV10-3 and TRBJ1-1; 7 bases match TRBD1. The germline V gene encodes CDR1 ENHRY and CDR2 SYGVKD. V lost 7 bases and J lost 5; bases outside the gene matches: 7. The CDR3 extends over 13 amino acids.

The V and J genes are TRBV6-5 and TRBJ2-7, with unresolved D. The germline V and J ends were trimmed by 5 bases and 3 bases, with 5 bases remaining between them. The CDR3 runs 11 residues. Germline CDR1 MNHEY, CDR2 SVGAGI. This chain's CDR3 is CASSTFYEQYF. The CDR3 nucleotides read TGTGCCAGCAGTACTTTCTACGAGCAGTACTTC.

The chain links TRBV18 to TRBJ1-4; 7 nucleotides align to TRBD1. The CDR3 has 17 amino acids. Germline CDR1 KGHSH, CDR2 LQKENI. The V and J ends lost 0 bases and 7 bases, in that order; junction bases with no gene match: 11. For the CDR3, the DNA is TGTGCCAGCTCACCACCGAATAAACAGGGGTTGGGTGAAAAACTGTTTTTT. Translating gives CASSPPNKQGLGEKLFF.

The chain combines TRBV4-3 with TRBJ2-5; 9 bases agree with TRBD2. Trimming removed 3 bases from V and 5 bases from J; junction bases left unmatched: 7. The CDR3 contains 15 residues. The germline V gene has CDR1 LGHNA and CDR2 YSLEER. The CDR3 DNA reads TGCGCCAGCAGCCACCTTGGCGGGGGGGAGGAGACCCAGTACTTC. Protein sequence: CASSHLGGGEETQYF.

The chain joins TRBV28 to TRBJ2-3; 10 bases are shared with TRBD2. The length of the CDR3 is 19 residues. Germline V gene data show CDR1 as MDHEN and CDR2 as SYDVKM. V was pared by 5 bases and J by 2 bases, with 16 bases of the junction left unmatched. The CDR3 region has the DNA TGTGCCAGCAGTGGGGCCGGGACTAGCGCGACCAAGCCCACAGATACGCAGTATTTT. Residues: CASSGAGTSATKPTDTQYF. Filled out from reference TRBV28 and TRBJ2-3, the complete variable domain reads DVKVTQSSRYLVKRTGEKVFLECVQDMDHENMFWYRQDPGLGLRLIYFSYDVKMKEKGDIPEGYSVSREKKERFSLILESASTNQTSMYLCASSGAGTSATKPTDTQYFGPGTRLTVL.

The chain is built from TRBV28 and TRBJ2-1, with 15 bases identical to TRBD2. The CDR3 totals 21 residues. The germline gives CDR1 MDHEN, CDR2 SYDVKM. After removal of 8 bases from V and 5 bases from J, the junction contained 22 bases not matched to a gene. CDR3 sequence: CASGLPTRQGTSGRRHNEQFF. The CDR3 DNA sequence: TGTGCCAGCGGCCTGCCGACCCGCCAGGGGACTAGCGGGAGGAGGCACAATGAGCAGTTCTTC.

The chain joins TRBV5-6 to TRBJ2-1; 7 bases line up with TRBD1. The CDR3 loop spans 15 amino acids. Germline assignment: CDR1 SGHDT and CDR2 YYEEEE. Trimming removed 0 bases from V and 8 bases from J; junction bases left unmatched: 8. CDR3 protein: CASSLVQGSVDEQFF. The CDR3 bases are TGTGCCAGCAGCTTGGTACAGGGGTCCGTCGATGAGCAGTTCTTC.

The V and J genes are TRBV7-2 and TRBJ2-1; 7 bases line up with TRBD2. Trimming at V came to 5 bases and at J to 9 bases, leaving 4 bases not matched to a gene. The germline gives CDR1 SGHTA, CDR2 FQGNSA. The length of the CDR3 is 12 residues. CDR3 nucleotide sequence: TGTGCCAGCAGCCCGGGGGGTGGTGAGCAGTTCTTC. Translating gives CASSPGGGEQFF.

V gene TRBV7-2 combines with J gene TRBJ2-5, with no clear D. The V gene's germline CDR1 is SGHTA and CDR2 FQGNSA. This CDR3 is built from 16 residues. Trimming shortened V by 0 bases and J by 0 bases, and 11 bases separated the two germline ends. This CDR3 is CASSLAWSIHQETQYF. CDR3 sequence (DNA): TGTGCCAGCAGCTTAGCCTGGTCTATTCACCAAGAGACCCAGTACTTC.